The 14 T cell receptor beta chains presented below share a single source sample, sequenced in a study of T cell clusters in autoimmune cytopenias (dated by TCRdb to between 2018 and 2021). TRB amplification used approximately 250 ng of peripheral blood genomic DNA, tens of thousands of genome equivalents, per sample. Sequencing took place on an Illumina MiSeq. TRB rearrangements were amplified by multiplex PCR using a touch-down protocol with TRB-A and TRB-B primer pools mixed in one tube. Following TCRdb reprocessing, every CDR3 protein sequence forms one entry, and DNA is not provided. The record for this sample contains 2,000 to 2,500 distinct CDR3 sequences. Around 60% of the sample is taken by the ten largest. The same specimen was also included in a second study, on T cell repertoires in aging, cancer and after chemotherapy.

Sequencing was done on a sample of peripheral blood. The receptors shown here come from a human donor with an autoimmune cytopenia or autoimmune hepatitis (not recorded which).

V usage is TRBV6-5 and J usage is TRBJ1-2; the D gene TCRdb calls, TRBD1, cannot be checked with no DNA. The CDR3 spans 16 residues. Germline CDR1 and CDR2: MNHEY and SVGAGI. The CDR3: CASSVGQGVTLCGYTF.

This clonotype is called medium-sized based on its frequency. The chain is built from TRBV27 and TRBJ2-1; as DNA is missing, the TRBD2 call by TCRdb cannot be tested. The CDR3 has 14 residues. CDR1 is MNHEY, CDR2 SMNVEV, per germline (reference sequence). CDR3 sequence reads: CASSLSTGPNEQFF.

The chain links TRBV12-3 or TRBV12-4 to TRBJ1-3; TCRdb reports TRBD1, a call that lacks DNA to check it against. The CDR3 extends over 15 amino acids. The CDR3 region is CASSADRVSGNTIYF.

CDR3 sequence: CASSETTEMNEQFF. The V gene is TRBV6-4, the J gene TRBJ2-1; TCRdb's D call of TRBD1 is untestable without DNA. The CDR3 has 14 residues. The germline V gene encodes CDR1 MRHNA and CDR2 SNTAGT.

CDR3 in amino acids: CASRRGSTGELFF. V and J are TRBV7-2 and TRBJ2-2; TCRdb's D call of TRBD1 is untestable without DNA. The CDR3 loop spans 13 amino acids. The germline CDR1 and CDR2 sequences are SGHTA and FQGNSA.

This CDR3 reads CASSFLWSGGKLQETQYF. This chain uses TRBV7-9 with TRBJ2-5; checking the TCRdb D call of TRBD1 is not possible without DNA. Germline loops: CDR1 SEHNR, CDR2 FQNEAQ (reference sequence). There are 18 residues in the CDR3.

The rearrangement uses TRBV5-1 and TRBJ1-2; TCRdb names TRBD1, which stays unverified in the absence of DNA. CDR3 size: 15 residues. Germline lookup yields CDR1 SGHRS and CDR2 YFSETQ. The CDR3 spells CASSLPNPTGTGYTF.

The chain combines TRBV7-9 with TRBJ2-3; TCRdb proposes TRBD1, but this gene call is untestable without DNA. CDR1 is SEHNR, CDR2 FQNEAQ, per germline (reference sequence). The CDR3 loop spans 16 amino acids. The CDR3 protein is CASSLPDRGSTDTQYF.

This clonotype is identified as medium-sized (0.01 to 0.1%) from frequency. The rearrangement joins TRBV6-1 to TRBJ2-2. CDR1 is MNHNS, CDR2 SASEGT, per germline. The length of the CDR3 is 18 residues. The chain's CDR3 is CASSENIVGSANTGELFF.

This clonotype is classed as medium-sized by frequency. The genes are TRBV6-5 and TRBJ1-4; with no DNA, the TCRdb D assignment of TRBD1 cannot be verified. The germline gives CDR1 MNHEY, CDR2 SVGAGI. The CDR3 runs to 14 residues. The CDR3 sequence: CASRRQGASEKLFF.

Considering frequency, this clonotype is medium-sized (0.01 to 0.1%). The chain uses TRBV19 and TRBJ2-5; TCRdb lists TRBD1, though no DNA is available to test this call. Germline V gives CDR1 LNHDA, CDR2 SQIVND (reference sequence). The CDR3 contains 13 residues. CDR3 in amino acids: CASSGDVQETQYF.

By frequency, this clonotype is medium-sized. The rearrangement uses TRBV30 and TRBJ1-2; without DNA, the TCRdb call of TRBD1 cannot be checked. From germline, CDR1 is GTSNPN and CDR2 SVGIG (reference sequence). This CDR3 has 15 residues. CDR3 sequence reads: CAWSVEAGGSYGYTF.

V and J are TRBV5-1 and TRBJ2-1; TCRdb names TRBD2, which stays unverified in the absence of DNA. Germline V gives CDR1 SGHRS, CDR2 YFSETQ. The CDR3 consists of 14 residues. CDR3 protein: CASSTGLVAGEQFF.

The genes are TRBV7-6 and TRBJ2-7. The germline CDR1 and CDR2 sequences are SGHVS and FNYEAQ. The CDR3 extends over 13 amino acids. Here the CDR3 reads CASSLAIGREQYF.